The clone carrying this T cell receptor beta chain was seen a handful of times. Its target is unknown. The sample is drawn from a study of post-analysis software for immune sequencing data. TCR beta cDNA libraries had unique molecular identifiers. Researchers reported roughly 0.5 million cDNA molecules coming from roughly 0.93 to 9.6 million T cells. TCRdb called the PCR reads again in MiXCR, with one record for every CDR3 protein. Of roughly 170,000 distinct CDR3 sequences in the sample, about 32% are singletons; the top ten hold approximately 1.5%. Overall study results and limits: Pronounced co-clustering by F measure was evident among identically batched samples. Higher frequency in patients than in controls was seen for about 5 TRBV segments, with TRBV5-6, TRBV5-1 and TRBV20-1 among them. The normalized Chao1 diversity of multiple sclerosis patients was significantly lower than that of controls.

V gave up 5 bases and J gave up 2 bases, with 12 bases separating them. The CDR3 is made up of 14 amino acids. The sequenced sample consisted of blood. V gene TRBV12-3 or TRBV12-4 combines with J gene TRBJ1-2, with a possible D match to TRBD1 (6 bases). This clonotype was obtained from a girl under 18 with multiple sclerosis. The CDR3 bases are TGTGCCAGCAGTCCACGGACAGCCAACTATGGCTACACCTTC. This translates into CASSPRTANYGYTF.